This T cell receptor beta chain was sequenced in a study of CD8+CD57+ T cells in acquired aplastic anemia. Study in general: Sorting CD4+ and CD8+ cells gave DNA averaging 3.2 ug.

Genomic DNA was employed as the template in profiling TCR beta VDJ and CDR3. One entry per CDR3 protein results from TCRdb running MiXCR on the reads. Here the sample spans about 150,000 distinct CDR3 sequences, about 54% being singletons. Sequencing involved patients with CD8+CD57+ cell expansion previously shown by flow cytometry. This clonotype came up a few times. A much larger clone lies one base from this, so it may be a read error. Germline V CDR1 and CDR2: SNHLY, FYNNEI. The CDR3 has 13 residues. The TCR was taken from a human donor with aplastic anemia. Sequencing was carried out using sorted CD4+, CD8+, or CD8+CD57+ T cells (not recorded which) from PBMCs. V and J are TRBV2 and TRBJ2-5; D remains unclear. CDR3 sequence reads: CAGSYIRRETQYF. DNA of the CDR3: TGTGCCGGCAGTTACATAAGAAGAGAGACCCAGTACTTC.